This T cell receptor beta chain comes out of a study of PD-1 blockade in mismatch repair-deficient tumors. Study at large: Patients had approximately 13 mismatch repair-deficient cancer types, all previously treated and progressing.

This clone was seen a handful of times. Clones were read by immunoSEQ multiplex PCR, and TCRdb kept only the in-frame ones, dropping some. Of around 62,000 clones listed, 60% to 80% are singletons. From germline, CDR1 is KGHSH and CDR2 LQKENI. The CDR3 is 14 amino acids. V lost 10 bases to trimming and J lost 5 bases; unmatched junction nucleotides: 12. TCRs were sequenced from three patients responding to pembrolizumab. The chain links TRBV18 to TRBJ2-5, with TRBD2 matching over 8 bases. This sequence was found in an adult with mismatch repair-deficient cancer. Sequenced here: peripheral blood, sampled 2 weeks after starting pembrolizumab. The CDR3 coding sequence is TGTGCCACTATCCCGGGACTAGGGATGGAGACCCAGTACTTC. Translating gives CATIPGLGMETQYF.